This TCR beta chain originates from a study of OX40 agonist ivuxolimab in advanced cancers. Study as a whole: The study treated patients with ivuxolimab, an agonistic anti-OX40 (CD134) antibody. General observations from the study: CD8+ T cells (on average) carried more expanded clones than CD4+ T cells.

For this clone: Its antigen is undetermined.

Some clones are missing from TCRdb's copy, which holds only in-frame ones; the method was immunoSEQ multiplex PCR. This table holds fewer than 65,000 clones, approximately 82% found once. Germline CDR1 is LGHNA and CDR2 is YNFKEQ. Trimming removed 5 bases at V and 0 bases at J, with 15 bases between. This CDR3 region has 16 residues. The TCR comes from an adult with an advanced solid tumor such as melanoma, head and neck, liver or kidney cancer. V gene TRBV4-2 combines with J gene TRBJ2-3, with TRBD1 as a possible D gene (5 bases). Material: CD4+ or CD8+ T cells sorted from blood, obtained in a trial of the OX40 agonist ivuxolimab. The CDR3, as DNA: TGTGCCAGCAGCGGACAACCTACCCCTAGCACAGATACGCAGTATTTT. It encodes CASSGQPTPSTDTQYF.